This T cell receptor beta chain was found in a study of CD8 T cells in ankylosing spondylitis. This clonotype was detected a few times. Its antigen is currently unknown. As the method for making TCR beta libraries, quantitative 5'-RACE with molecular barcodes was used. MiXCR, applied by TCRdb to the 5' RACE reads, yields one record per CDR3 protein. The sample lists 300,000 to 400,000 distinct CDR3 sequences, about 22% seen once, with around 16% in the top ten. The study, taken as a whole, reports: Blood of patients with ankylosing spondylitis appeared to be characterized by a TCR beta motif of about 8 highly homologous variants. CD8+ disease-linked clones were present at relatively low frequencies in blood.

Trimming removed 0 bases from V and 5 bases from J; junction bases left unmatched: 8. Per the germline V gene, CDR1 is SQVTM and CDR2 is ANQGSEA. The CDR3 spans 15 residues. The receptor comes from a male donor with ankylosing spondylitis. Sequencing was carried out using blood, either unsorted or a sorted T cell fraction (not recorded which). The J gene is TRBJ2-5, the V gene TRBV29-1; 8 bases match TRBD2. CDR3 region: CSVEDSGGPWETQYF. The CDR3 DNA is TGCAGCGTTGAAGACTCGGGAGGGCCTTGGGAGACCCAGTACTTC.